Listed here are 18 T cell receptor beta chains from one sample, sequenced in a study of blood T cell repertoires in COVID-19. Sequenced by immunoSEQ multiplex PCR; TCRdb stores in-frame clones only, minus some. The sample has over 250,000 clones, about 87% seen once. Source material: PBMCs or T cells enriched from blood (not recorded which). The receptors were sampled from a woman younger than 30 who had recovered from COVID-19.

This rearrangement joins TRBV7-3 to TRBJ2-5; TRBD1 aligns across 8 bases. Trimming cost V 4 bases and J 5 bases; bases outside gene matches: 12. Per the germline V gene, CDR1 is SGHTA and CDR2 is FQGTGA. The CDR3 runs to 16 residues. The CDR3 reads CASSSGTPRTGETQYF. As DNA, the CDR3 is TGTGCCAGCAGCTCGGGAACGCCTAGGACAGGGGAGACCCAGTACTTC.

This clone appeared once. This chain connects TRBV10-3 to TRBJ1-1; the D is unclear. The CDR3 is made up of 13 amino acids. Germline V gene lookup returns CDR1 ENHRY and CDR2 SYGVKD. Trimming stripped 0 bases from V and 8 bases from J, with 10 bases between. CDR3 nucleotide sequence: TGTGCCATCAGTGAGTCAGTGCGGCAAGAAGCTTTCTTT. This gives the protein CAISESVRQEAFF.

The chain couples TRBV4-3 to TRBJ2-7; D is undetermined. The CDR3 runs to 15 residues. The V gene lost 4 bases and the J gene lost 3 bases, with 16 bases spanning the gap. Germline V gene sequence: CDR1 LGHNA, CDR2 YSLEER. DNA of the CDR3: TGCGCCAGCAGCCTCCAGGCCCAGAAAGGCTACGAGCAGTACTTC. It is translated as CASSLQAQKGYEQYF.

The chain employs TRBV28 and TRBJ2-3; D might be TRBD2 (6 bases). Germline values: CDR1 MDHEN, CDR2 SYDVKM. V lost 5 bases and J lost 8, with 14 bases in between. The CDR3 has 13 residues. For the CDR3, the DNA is TGTGCCAGCAGTCAGGAGGGTCCCGGTACGCAGTATTTT. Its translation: CASSQEGPGTQYF. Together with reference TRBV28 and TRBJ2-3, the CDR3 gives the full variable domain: DVKVTQSSRYLVKRTGEKVFLECVQDMDHENMFWYRQDPGLGLRLIYFSYDVKMKEKGDIPEGYSVSREKKERFSLILESASTNQTSMYLCASSQEGPGTQYFGPGTRLTVL.

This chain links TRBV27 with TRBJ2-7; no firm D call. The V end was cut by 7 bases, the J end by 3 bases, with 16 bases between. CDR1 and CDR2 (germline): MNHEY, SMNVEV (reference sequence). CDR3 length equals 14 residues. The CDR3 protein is CASMARLSDYEQYF. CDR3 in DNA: TGTGCCAGCATGGCCAGGCTGTCTGACTACGAGCAGTACTTC.

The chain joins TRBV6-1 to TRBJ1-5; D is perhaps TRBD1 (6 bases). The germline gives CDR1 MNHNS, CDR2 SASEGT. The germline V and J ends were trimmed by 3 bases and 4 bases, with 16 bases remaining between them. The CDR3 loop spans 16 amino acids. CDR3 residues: CASSDLTGQSNQPQHF. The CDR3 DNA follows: TGTGCCAGCAGTGATTTGACAGGTCAGTCAAATCAGCCCCAGCATTTT.

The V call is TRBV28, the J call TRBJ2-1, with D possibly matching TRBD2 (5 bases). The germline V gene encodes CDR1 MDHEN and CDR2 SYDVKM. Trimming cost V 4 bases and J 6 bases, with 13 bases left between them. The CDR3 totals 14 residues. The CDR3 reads CASSSGADSNEQFF. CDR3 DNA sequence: TGTGCCAGCAGTTCAGGAGCGGATTCCAATGAGCAGTTCTTC.

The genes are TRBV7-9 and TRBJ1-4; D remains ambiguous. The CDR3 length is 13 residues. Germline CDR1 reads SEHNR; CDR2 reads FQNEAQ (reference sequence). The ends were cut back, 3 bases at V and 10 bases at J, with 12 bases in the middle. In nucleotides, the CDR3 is TGTGCCAGCAGCTTTGAGGTGGTGGGAAAACTGTTTTTT. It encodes CASSFEVVGKLFF.

The CDR3 nucleotides are TGTGCCAGCAGCTTACTAGCGGGAGGGTTCCAAGAGACCCAGTACTTC. Residues: CASSLLAGGFQETQYF. This rearrangement joins TRBV7-3 to TRBJ2-5; 12 bases align to TRBD2. V shed 2 bases, J shed 1 base, and the junction held 2 bases outside the gene matches. This CDR3 comprises 16 residues. Germline CDR1 reads SGHTA; CDR2 reads FQGTGA.

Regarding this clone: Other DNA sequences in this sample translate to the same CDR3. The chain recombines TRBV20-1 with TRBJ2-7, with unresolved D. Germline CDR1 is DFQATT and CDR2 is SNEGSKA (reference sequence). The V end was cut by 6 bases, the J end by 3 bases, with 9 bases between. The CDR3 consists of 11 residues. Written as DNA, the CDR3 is TGCAGTGCCAGACCGGTCTACGAGCAGTACTTC. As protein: CSARPVYEQYF.

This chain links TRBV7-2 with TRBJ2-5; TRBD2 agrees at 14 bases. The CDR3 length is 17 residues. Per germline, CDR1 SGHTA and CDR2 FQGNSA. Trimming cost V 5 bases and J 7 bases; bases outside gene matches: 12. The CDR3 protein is CASSVTRLAGGAGTQYF. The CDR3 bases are TGTGCCAGCAGCGTAACCCGACTAGCGGGAGGGGCGGGGACCCAGTACTTC.

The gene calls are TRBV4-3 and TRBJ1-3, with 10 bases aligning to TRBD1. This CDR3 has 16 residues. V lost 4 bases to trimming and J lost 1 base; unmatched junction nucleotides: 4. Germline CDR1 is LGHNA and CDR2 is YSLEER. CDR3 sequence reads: CASSPGTGVSGNTIYF. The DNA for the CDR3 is TGCGCCAGCAGCCCGGGGACAGGGGTTTCTGGAAACACCATATATTTT.

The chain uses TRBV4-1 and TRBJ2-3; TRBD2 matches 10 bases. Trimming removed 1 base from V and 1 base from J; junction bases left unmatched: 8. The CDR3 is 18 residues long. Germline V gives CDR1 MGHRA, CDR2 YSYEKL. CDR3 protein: CASSQALLLAGGTDTQYF. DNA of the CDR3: TGCGCCAGCAGCCAAGCCCTCCTGCTAGCGGGGGGCACAGATACGCAGTATTTT.

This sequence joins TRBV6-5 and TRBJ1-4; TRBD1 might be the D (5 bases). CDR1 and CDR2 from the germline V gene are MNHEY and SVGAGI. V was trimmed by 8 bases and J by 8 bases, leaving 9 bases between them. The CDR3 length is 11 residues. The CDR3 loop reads CASQGLEKLFF. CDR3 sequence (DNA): TGTGCCAGCCAGGGTTTGGAAAAACTGTTTTTT.

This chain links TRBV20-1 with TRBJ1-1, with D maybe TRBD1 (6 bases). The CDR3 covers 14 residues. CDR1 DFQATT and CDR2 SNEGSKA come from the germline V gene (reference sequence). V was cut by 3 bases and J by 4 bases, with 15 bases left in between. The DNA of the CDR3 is TGCAGTGCTAGTGCTCTGGGGGCGACCACTGAAGCTTTCTTT. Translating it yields CSASALGATTEAFF.

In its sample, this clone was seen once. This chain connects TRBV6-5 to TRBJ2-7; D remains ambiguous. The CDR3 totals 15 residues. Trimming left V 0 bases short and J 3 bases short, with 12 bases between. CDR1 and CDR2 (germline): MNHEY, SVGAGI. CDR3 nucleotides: TGTGCCAGCAGTTACTCACTTACTCGTGACTACGAGCAGTACTTC. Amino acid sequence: CASSYSLTRDYEQYF.

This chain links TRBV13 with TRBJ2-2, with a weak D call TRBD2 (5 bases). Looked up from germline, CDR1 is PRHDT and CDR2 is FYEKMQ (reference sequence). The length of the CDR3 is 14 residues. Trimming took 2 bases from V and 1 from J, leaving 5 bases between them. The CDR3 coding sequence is TGTGCCAGCAGCTTAACTAGGAACACCGGGGAGCTGTTTTTT. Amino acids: CASSLTRNTGELFF.

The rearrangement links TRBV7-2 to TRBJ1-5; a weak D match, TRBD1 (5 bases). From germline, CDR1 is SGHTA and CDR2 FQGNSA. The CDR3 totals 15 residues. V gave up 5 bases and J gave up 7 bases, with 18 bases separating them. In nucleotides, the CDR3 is TGTGCCAGCAGCCCCCGGGACCTACGGGGGCAGCCCCAGCATTTT. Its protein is CASSPRDLRGQPQHF.